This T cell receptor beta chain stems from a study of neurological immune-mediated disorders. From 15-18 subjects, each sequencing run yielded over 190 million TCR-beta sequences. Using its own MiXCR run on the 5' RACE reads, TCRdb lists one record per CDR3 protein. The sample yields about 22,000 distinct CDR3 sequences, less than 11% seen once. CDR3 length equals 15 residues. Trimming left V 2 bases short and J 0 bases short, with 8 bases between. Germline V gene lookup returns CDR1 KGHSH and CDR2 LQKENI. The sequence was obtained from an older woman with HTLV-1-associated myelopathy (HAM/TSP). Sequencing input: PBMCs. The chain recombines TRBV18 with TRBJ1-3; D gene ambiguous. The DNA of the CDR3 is TGTGCCAGCTCACCAAAACAAAACTCTGGAAACACCATATATTTT. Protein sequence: CASSPKQNSGNTIYF.